This T cell receptor beta chain was retrieved from a study of shared clonotypes between healthy human individuals. Study results and limitations: Generally, estimated richness proved larger in naive subsets than it did in memory subsets.

Produced via immunoSEQ multiplex PCR; TCRdb's table is partial and in-frame only. This sample yields 2 million to 2.5 million clones, of which 85% to 95% are seen a single time; approximately 0.4% belongs to the top ten. As regards this clone: Its antigen is still unknown.

The source of this sequence is a man aged 18 to 30 in good health. Some clones in this sample may be carry-over from other donors' samples. Sequenced material: naive CD4+ T cells from PBMCs. Subset specified: CD45RA+ positively selected.

CDR3 region: CASSPGVGIPEAFF. As DNA, the CDR3 is TGTGCCAGCTCACCGGGGGTAGGGATCCCTGAAGCTTTCTTT. V usage is TRBV18 and J usage is TRBJ1-1, with D possibly being TRBD1 (5 bases). Germline V CDR1 and CDR2: KGHSH, LQKENI. Trimming cost V 3 bases and J 6 bases, with 14 bases left between them. The CDR3 length is 14 residues.